These 2 T cell receptor beta chains came from one sample sequenced in a study of T cell changes during pregnancy in multiple sclerosis (dated by TCRdb to the late 2010s). Library preparation employed the immunoSEQ multiplex PCR assay. TCRdb limited this immuneACCESS table to in-frame rearrangements with V and J called. A share of clones is missing; checked studies link under half to unresolved V genes, and the rest is unexplained. The sample table holds approximately 40,000 clones, of which approximately 90% were seen once. The ten largest clonotypes hold approximately 0.81% of the sample. The sample consisted of CD4+ T cells from peripheral blood mononuclear cells, taken before pregnancy. The receptor set was obtained from a female donor with multiple sclerosis, enrolled in a pregnancy study.

V is TRBV6-1 and J is TRBJ2-1, with TRBD2 identical over 7 bases. V trimming: 7 bases; J trimming: 6 bases; junction bases outside the gene matches: 9. Germline CDR1 MNHNS, CDR2 SASEGT. CDR3 length equals 14 residues. The CDR3 sequence: CASTLLAVPNEQFF. The DNA of the CDR3 is TGTGCCAGCACCCTCCTAGCGGTCCCCAATGAGCAGTTCTTC.

This chain uses TRBV10-3 with TRBJ1-2, with 10 bases lining up with TRBD1. Trimming removed 6 bases from V and 7 bases from J; junction bases left unmatched: 11. CDR3 length equals 15 residues. Germline CDR1 is ENHRY and CDR2 is SYGVKD. Written as DNA, the CDR3 is TGTGCCATCAGAACTGGACAGGGGGGTCCGAGTGGCTACACCTTC. Translation: CAIRTGQGGPSGYTF.